A single T cell receptor (beta chain) is shown here with its context. The V gene's germline CDR1 is SGHNT and CDR2 YENEEA. V was clipped by 1 base and J by 10 bases, with 12 bases between them. CDR3 length: 13 residues. The record originates from a study of blood T cell repertoires in COVID-19. Some clones are missing from TCRdb's copy, which holds only in-frame ones; the method was immunoSEQ multiplex PCR. The repertoire includes about 38,000 clones, about 88% of them detected once, and approximately 32% sits in the top ten. The chain joins TRBV11-3 to TRBJ2-3; tentatively, D is TRBD1 (5 bases). The clonotype was recovered from a man in his 70s with active COVID-19. The sequencing input was peripheral blood. CDR3 region: CASSLVPGLSQYF. The CDR3 region has the DNA TGTGCCAGCAGCTTAGTCCCAGGGTTGTCGCAGTATTTT. Using reference TRBV11-3 and TRBJ2-3 for the parts outside the CDR3, the full variable domain is EAGVVQSPRYKIIEKKQPVAFWCNPISGHNTLYWYLQNLGQGPELLIRYENEEAVDDSQLPKDRFSAERLKGVDSTLKIQPAELGDSAVYLCASSLVPGLSQYFGPGTRLTVL.